This TCR beta chain was retrieved from a study of molecular identifiers for immune sequencing clone quantification. Study overall: In replicates, the authors split RNA from approximately 20,000 or 100,000 naive CD8 cells five ways and sequenced four. Study results and limitations: Beyond 20 RNA copies, clones held over 98% of effector molecules, compared with under 1% in naive cells. One cell's worth of spiked Jurkat TCR RNA was reportedly detectable among 900,000 to 1,000,000 naive cells. Identical TCR molecules sharing a barcode could underestimate highly expanded clone sizes.

In TCRdb, the PCR reads were re-called with MiXCR into one record per CDR3 protein. This table holds about 510,000 distinct CDR3 sequences, 20% to 25% found once. This CDR3 is 12 amino acids long. The V gene's germline CDR1 is LGHNA and CDR2 YSLEER. On this clonotype: Its matching antigen is unknown. A much more abundant neighbour one base away suggests this may be a read error.

Sequencing input: naive CD8+ T cells from blood, with Jurkat cell RNA spiked in. The subset denotes: FACS-sorted CD8+CD4-CCR7+CD45RA+ naive T cells. The J gene is TRBJ2-1, the V gene TRBV4-3; tentative D call: TRBD1 (6 bases). This sequence originates from a human donor in good health. Some libraries in this study had Jurkat cell RNA spiked in. The CDR3 loop reads CASSEQGDERFF. CDR3 DNA sequence: TGCGCCAGCAGCGAACAGGGCGATGAGCGGTTCTTC.